The clone carrying this TCR beta chain was seen only a few times. The target antigen is unknown. This sample is part of a study of T cells after yellow fever vaccination. General study findings and limits: Clones that expanded after primary vaccination mostly reappeared after the booster (96% CD4, approximately 89% CD8).

CDR1 SGHTA and CDR2 FQGNSA come from the germline V gene. The CDR3 runs 12 residues. Trimming pared 1 base from V and 5 bases from J, leaving 5 bases between. Conversion of TCR transcripts into cDNA relied on 5'RACE template switching, which added a universal primer site and UMIs. A single record per CDR3 protein comes from TCRdb applying MiXCR to the 5' RACE reads. The sample holds around 250,000 distinct CDR3 sequences, about 7.1% seen once. This receptor was identified in a man under 40 who received the YFV17D yellow fever vaccine. The chain carries TRBV7-2 and TRBJ1-1; D is ambiguous. The sample was CD4+ T cells sorted from PBMCs, taken 15 days after the yellow fever booster vaccination. The CDR3 DNA reads TGTGCCAGCAGCTTAGGAGCGACTGAAGCTTTCTTT. It is translated as CASSLGATEAFF.